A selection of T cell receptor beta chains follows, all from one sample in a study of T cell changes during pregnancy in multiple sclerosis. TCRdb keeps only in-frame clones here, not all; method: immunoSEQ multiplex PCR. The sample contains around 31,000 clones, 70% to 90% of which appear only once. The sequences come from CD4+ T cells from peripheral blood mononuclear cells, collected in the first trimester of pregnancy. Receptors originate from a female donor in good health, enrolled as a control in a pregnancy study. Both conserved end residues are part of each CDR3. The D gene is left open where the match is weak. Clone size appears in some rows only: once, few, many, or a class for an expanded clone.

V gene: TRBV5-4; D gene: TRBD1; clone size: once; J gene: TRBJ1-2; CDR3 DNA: TGTGCCAGCAGCGCCTTGGACAGGCGGGGCTACACCTTC; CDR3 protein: CASSALDRRGYTF
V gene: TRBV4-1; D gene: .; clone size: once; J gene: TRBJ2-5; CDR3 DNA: TGCGCCAGCAGCCAAGATAGGGGCGAGAGCCAAGAGACCCAGTACTTC; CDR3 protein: CASSQDRGESQETQYF
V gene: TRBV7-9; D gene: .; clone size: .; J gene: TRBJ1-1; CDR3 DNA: TGTGCCAGCAGTTTGGTTTACGGTGAAGCTTTCTTT; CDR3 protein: CASSLVYGEAFF
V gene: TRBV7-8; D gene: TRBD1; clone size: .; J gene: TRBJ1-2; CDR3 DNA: TGTGCCAGCAGCTCCGGGACAGGGGAGTCCTACACCTTC; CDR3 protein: CASSSGTGESYTF
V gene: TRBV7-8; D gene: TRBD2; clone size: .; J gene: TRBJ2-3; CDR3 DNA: TGTGCCAGCAGCTTCCTTGTTGGACTAGCCGCAGATACGCAGTATTTT; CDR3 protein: CASSFLVGLAADTQYF
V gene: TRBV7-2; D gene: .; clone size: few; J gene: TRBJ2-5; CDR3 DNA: TGTGCCAGCAGCTTACGGGGAAAAGAGACCCAGTACTTC; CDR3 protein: CASSLRGKETQYF
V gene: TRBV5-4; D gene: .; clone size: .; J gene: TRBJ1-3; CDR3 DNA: TGTGCCAGCAGCCTCCTAACAGGTTGGGACTCTGGAAACACCATATATTTT; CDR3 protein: CASSLLTGWDSGNTIYF
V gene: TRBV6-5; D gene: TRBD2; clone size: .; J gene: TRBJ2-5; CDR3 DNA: TGTGCCAGCAGTTACTCCCTAGCGGGGGGAGGGGAGACCCAGTACTTC; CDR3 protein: CASSYSLAGGGETQYF
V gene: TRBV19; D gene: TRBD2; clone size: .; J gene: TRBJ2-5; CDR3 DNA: TGTGCCAGTACCCCCCGCGGGGGGCTGATCTCCGAGACCCAGTACTTC; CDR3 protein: CASTPRGGLISETQYF
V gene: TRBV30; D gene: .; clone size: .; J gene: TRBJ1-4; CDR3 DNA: TGTGCCTGGCAGGTGGGGGGACCTGAAAAACTGTTTTTT; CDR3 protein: CAWQVGGPEKLFF
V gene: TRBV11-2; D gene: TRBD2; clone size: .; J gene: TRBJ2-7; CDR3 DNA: TGTGCCAGCAGCGAGCGGGGCTACGAGCAGTACTTC; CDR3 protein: CASSERGYEQYF
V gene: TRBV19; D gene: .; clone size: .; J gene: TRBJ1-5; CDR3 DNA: TGTGCCAGTAGTATTACAGGGAGCAATCAGCCCCAGCATTTT; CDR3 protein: CASSITGSNQPQHF
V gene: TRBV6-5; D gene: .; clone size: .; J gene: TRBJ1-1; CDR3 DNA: TGTGCCACCGGCAGGGCGGACACTGAAGCTTTCTTT; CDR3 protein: CATGRADTEAFF
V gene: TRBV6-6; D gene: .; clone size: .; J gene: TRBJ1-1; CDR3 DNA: TGTGCCACTATACCCAGGGAGAACACTGAAGCTTTCTTT; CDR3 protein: CATIPRENTEAFF
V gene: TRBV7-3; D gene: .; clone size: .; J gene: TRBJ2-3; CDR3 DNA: TGTGCCAGCAGCCCCACCAGGGAAGATACGCAGTATTTT; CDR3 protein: CASSPTREDTQYF
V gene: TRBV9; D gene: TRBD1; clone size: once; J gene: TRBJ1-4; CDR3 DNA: TGTGCCAGCAGCGTGATGGGACAGGCAACTAATGAAAAACTGTTTTTT; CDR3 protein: CASSVMGQATNEKLFF
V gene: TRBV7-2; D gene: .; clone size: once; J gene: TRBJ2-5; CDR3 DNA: TGTGCCAGCAGCTTAGCGGGGGGGCTGGAGACCCAGTACTTC; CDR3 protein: CASSLAGGLETQYF
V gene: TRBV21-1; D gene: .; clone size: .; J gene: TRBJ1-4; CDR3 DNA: TGTGCCAGCAGCAACAGGTGCTGGATCGAAAAACTGTTTTTT; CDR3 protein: CASSNRCWIEKLFF
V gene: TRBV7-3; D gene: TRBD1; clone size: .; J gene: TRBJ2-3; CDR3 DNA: TGTGCCAGCAGCGTCGACAGGGGGGGAGCAGATACGCAGTATTTT; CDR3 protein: CASSVDRGGADTQYF
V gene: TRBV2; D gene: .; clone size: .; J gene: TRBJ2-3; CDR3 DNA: TGTGCCAGCAGTGAAACGGCAGATACGCAGTATTTT; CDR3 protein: CASSETADTQYF